Sequencing of this TCR beta chain was carried out in a study of cytomegalovirus exposure and HLA in healthy donors. Points from the study as a whole: It was likely that a cluster of highly shared sequence variants was a sequencing artifact. CMV serostatus was the only recorded immune exposure for donors. Equally common other TCR beta chains were less clonally expanded than HLA-associated ones, a later analysis found. Presence/absence analyses assumed roughly uniform sequencing depth across donors.

PCR was performed using 60 Vbeta and 13 Jbeta primers. The repertoire was sequenced with immunoSEQ multiplex PCR; TCRdb's copy has only in-frame clones and lacks some. The repertoire holds more than 50,000 clones, roughly 75% seen once, with 20% to 25% in the top ten. The sample holds one count of this clone. Its antigen remains unidentified. The V gene lost 3 bases and the J gene lost 9 bases, with 13 bases spanning the gap. Germline CDR1 SEHNR, CDR2 FQNEAQ (reference sequence). The CDR3 sequence is 13 residues long. The sequenced sample was PBMCs. This clonotype was sampled from a woman aged 40-49 years in good health and CMV-seropositive. The J gene is TRBJ2-3, the V gene TRBV7-9, with TRBD2 as a possible D gene (6 bases). In DNA form, the CDR3 reads TGTGCCAGCAGCTTGTGGGGGGAGTTAACGCAGTATTTT. Translating gives CASSLWGELTQYF.